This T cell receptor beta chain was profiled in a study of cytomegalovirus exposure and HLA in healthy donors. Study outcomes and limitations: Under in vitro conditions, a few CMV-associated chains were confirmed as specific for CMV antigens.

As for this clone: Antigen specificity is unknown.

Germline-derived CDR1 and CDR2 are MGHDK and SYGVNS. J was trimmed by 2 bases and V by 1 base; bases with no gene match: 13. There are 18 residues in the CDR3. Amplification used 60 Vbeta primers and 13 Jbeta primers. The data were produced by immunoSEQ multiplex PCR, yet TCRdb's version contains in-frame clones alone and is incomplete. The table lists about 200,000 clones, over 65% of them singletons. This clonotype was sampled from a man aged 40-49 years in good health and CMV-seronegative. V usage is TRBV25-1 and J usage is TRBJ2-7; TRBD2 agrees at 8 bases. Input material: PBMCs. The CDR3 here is CASSELEIAGRKTYEQYF. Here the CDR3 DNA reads TGTGCCAGCAGTGAATTGGAAATAGCGGGGAGAAAGACCTACGAGCAGTACTTC.